This TCR beta chain originates from a study of CD8+CD57+ T cells in acquired aplastic anemia. General study findings and limits: Found in both controls and patients were around 31 CD8+ CDR3 sequences.

Genomic DNA, serving as template, underwent TCR beta VDJ and CDR3 profiling. TCRdb reprocessed the reads with MiXCR, giving one entry per CDR3 protein. Here the sample spans approximately 150,000 distinct CDR3 sequences, over 55% being singletons. Patients chosen for sequencing had CD8+CD57+ cells that had expanded, as shown by flow cytometry. No therapy was given to patients before blood sampling. Concerning this clonotype: Its matching antigen is unknown.

Trimming at V came to 4 bases and at J to 1 base, leaving 0 bases not matched to a gene. This CDR3 has 14 residues. The germline V gene encodes CDR1 DFQATT and CDR2 SNEGSKA (reference sequence). The rearrangement joins TRBV20-1 to TRBJ2-2, with 10 bases matching TRBD2. The sequencing input was sorted CD4+, CD8+, or CD8+CD57+ T cells (not recorded which) from PBMCs. This clonotype was obtained from a human donor with aplastic anemia. The CDR3, as DNA: TGCAGTGCTACTAGCGGGGGGAACACCGGGGAGCTGTTTTTT. Translated, it gives CSATSGGNTGELFF.